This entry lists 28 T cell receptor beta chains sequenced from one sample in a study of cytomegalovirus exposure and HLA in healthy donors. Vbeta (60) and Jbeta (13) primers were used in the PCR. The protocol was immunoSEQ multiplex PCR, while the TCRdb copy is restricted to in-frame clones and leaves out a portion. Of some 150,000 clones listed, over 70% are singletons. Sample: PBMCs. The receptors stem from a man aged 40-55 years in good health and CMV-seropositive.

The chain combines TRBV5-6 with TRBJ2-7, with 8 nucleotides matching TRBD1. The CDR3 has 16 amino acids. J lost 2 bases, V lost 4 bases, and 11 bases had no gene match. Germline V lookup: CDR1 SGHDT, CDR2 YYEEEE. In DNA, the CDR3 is TGTGCCAGCAGCGGGGAGTGGACAGGGAACGCCTACGAGCAGTACTTC. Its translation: CASSGEWTGNAYEQYF.

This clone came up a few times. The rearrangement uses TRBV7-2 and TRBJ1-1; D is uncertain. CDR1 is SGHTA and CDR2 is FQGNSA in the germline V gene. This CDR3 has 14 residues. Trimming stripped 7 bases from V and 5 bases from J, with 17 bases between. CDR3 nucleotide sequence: TGTGCCAGCACCGAACCCTCACGAGGTACTGAAGCTTTCTTT. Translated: CASTEPSRGTEAFF.

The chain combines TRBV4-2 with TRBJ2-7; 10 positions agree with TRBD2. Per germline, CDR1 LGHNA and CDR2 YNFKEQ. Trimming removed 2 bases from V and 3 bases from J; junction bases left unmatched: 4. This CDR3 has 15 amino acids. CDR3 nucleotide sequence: TGTGCCAGCAGCCAATCTGGACTAGCGGACTACGAGCAGTACTTC. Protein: CASSQSGLADYEQYF.

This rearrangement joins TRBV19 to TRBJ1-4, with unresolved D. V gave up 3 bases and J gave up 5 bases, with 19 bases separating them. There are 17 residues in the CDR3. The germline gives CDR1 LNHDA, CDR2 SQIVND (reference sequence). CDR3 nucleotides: TGTGCCAGTAGTATCTACAGCGGGCCGCCGGGGAATGAAAAACTGTTTTTT. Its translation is CASSIYSGPPGNEKLFF.

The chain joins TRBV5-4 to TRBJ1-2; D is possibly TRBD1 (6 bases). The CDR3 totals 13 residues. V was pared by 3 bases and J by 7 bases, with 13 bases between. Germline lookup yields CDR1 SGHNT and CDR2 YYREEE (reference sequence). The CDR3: CASSSWTAAGYTF. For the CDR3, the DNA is TGTGCCAGCAGCTCCTGGACAGCCGCTGGCTACACCTTC.

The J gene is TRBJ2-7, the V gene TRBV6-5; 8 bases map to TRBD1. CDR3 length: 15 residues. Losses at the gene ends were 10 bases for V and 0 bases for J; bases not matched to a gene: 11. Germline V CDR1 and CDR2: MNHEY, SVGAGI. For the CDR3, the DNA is TGTGCCACCGCTCGAAGTGGGACAGGCTCCTACGAGCAGTACTTC. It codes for CATARSGTGSYEQYF.

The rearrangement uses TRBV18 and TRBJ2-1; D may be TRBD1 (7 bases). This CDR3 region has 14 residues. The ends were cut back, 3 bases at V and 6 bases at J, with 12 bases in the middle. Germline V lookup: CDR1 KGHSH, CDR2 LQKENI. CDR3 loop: CASSPQGGANEQFF. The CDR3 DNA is TGTGCCAGCTCACCTCAGGGGGGAGCCAATGAGCAGTTCTTC.

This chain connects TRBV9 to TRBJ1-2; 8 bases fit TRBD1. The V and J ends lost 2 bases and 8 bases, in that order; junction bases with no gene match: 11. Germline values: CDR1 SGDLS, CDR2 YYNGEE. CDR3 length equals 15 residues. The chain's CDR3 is CASSVGTGPVEGYTF. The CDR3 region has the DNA TGTGCCAGCAGCGTCGGGACAGGCCCGGTCGAGGGCTACACCTTC.

The CDR3 DNA reads as TGTGCCAGCAGTTTAAGACAGGGTGGAAACACCATATATTTT. It codes for CASSLRQGGNTIYF. The V and J genes are TRBV28 and TRBJ1-3, with 7 bases matching TRBD1. The ends lost 2 bases at V and 3 bases at J; junction bases unmatched: 1. CDR1 and CDR2 from the germline V gene are MDHEN and SYDVKM. The CDR3 loop spans 14 amino acids.

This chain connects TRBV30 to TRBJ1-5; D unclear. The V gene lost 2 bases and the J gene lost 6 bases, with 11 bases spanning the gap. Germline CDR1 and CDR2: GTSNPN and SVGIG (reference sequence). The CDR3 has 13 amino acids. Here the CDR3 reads CAWSITVGQPQHF. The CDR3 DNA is TGTGCCTGGAGTATCACTGTCGGTCAGCCCCAGCATTTT. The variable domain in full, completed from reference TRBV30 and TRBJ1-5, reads SQTIHQWPATLVQPVGSPLSLECTVEGTSNPNLYWYRQAAGRGLQLLFYSVGIGQISSEVPQNLSASRPQDRQFILSSKKLLLSDSGFYLCAWSITVGQPQHFGDGTRLSIL.

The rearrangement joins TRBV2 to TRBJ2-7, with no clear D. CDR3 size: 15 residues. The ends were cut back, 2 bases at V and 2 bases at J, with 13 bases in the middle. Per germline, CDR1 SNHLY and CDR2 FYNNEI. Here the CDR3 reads CASSENSPFTYEQYF. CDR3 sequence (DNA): TGTGCCAGCAGTGAAAACAGCCCATTTACCTACGAGCAGTACTTC. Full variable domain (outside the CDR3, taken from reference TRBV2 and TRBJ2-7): EPEVTQTPSHQVTQMGQEVILRCVPISNHLYFYWYRQILGQKVEFLVSFYNNEISEKSEIFDDQFSVERPDGSNFTLKIRSTKLEDSAMYFCASSENSPFTYEQYFGPGTRLTVT.

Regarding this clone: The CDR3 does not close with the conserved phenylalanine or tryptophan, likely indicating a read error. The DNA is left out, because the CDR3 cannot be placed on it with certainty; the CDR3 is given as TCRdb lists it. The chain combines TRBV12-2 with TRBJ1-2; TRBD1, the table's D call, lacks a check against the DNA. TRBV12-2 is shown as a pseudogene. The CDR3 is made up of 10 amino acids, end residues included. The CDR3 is CASRLDRAKG.

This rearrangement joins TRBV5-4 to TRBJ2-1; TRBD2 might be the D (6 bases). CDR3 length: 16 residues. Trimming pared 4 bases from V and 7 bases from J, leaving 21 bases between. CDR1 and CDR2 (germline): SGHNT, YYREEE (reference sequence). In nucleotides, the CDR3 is TGTGCCAGCAGCGGAAATAGCGGACCTTTGGGGAATGAGCAGTTCTTC. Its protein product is CASSGNSGPLGNEQFF.

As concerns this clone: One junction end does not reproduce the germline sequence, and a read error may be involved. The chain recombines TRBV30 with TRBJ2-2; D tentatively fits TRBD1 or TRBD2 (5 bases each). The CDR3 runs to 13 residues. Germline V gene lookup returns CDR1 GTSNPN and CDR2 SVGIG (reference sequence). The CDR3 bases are TGTGCCGGGAGTGTACTGGGGCCCGGGGAGCTGTTTTTT. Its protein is CAGSVLGPGELFF.

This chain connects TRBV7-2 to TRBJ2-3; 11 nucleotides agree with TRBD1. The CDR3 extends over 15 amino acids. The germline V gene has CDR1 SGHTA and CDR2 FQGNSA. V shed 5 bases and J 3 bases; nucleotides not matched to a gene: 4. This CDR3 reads CASSKDRGLTDTQYF. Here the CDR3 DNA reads TGTGCCAGCAGCAAGGACAGGGGGCTAACAGATACGCAGTATTTT.

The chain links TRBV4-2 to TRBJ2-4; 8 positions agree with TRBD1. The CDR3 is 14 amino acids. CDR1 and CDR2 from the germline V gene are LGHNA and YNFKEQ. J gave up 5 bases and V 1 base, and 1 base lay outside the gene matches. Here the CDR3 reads CASSQAGGQNIQYF. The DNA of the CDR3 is TGTGCCAGCAGCCAAGCAGGGGGCCAAAACATTCAGTACTTC.

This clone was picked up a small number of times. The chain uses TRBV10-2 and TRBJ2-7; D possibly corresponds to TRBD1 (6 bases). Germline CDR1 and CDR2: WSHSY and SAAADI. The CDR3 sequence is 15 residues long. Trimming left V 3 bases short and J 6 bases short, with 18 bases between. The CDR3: CASSENPGEFFEQYF. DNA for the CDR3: TGCGCCAGCAGTGAAAATCCAGGGGAGTTTTTCGAGCAGTACTTC.

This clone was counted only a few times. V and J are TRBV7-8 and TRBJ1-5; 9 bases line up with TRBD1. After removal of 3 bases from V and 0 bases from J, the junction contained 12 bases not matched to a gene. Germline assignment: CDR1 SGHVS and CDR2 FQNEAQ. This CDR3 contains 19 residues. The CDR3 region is CASSLGTGPQSYSNQPQHF. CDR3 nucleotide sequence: TGTGCCAGCAGCTTGGGGACAGGGCCCCAAAGTTATAGCAATCAGCCCCAGCATTTT.

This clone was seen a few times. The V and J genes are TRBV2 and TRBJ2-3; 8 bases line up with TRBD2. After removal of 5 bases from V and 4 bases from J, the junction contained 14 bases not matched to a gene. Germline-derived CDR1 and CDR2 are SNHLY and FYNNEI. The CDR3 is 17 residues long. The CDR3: CASSHQGRREGPDTQYF. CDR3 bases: TGTGCCAGCAGTCATCAAGGGAGACGGGAGGGCCCAGATACGCAGTATTTT. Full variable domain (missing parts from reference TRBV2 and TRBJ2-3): EPEVTQTPSHQVTQMGQEVILRCVPISNHLYFYWYRQILGQKVEFLVSFYNNEISEKSEIFDDQFSVERPDGSNFTLKIRSTKLEDSAMYFCASSHQGRREGPDTQYFGPGTRLTVL.

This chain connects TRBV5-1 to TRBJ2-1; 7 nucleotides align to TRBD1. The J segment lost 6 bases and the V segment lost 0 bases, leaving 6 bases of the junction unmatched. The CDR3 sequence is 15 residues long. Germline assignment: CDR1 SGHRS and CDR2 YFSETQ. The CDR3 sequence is CASSLGGGARNEQFF. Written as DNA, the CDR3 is TGCGCCAGCAGCTTGGGAGGGGGCGCGCGCAATGAGCAGTTCTTC. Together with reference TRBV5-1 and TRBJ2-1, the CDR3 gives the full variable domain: KAGVTQTPRYLIKTRGQQVTLSCSPISGHRSVSWYQQTPGQGLQFLFEYFSETQRNKGNFPGRFSGRQFSNSRSEMNVSTLELGDSALYLCASSLGGGARNEQFFGPGTRLTVL.

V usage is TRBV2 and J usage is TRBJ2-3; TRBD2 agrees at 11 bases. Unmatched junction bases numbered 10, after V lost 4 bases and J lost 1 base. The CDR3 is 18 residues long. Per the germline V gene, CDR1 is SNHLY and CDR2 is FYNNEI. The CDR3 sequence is CASSGNSGRGDRTDTQYF. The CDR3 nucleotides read TGTGCCAGCAGTGGTAATAGCGGGAGGGGCGACCGCACAGATACGCAGTATTTT.

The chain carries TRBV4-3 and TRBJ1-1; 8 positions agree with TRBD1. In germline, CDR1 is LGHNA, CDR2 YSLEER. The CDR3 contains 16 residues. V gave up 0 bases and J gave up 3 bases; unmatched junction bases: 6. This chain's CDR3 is CASSQDYRGSYTEAFF. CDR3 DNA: TGCGCCAGCAGCCAAGATTACAGGGGGAGTTACACTGAAGCTTTCTTT.

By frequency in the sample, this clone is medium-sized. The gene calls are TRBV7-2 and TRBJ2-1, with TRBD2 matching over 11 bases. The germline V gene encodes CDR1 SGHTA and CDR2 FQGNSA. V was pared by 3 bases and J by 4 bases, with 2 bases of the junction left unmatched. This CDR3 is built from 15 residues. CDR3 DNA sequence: TGTGCCAGCAGCTTGACTAGCGGGGTTTACAATGAGCAGTTCTTC. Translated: CASSLTSGVYNEQFF.

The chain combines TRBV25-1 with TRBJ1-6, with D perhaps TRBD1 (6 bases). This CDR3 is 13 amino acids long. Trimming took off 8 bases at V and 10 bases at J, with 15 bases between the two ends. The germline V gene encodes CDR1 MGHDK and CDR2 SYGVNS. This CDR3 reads CASLGGLRSPLHF. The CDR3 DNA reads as TGTGCCAGCCTAGGGGGATTGAGGTCACCCCTCCACTTT. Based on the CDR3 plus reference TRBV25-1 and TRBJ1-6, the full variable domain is EADIYQTPRYLVIGTGKKITLECSQTMGHDKMYWYQQDPGMELHLIHYSYGVNSTEKGDLSSESTVSRIRTEHFPLTLESARPSHTSQYLCASLGGLRSPLHFGNGTRLTVT.

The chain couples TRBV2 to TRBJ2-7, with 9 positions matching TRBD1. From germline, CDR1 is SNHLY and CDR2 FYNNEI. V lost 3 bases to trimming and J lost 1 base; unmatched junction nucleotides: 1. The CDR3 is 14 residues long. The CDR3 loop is CASSETGGSYEQYF. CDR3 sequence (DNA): TGTGCCAGCAGTGAGACAGGGGGTTCCTACGAGCAGTACTTC. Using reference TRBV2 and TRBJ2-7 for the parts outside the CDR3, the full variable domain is EPEVTQTPSHQVTQMGQEVILRCVPISNHLYFYWYRQILGQKVEFLVSFYNNEISEKSEIFDDQFSVERPDGSNFTLKIRSTKLEDSAMYFCASSETGGSYEQYFGPGTRLTVT.

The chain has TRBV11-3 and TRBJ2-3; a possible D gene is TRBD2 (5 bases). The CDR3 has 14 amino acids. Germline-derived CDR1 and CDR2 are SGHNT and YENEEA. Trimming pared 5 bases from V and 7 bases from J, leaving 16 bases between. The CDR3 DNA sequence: TGTGCCAGCAGCAATCCAGAGGAGCGGTATACGCAGTATTTT. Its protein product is CASSNPEERYTQYF. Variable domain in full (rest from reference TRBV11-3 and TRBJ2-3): EAGVVQSPRYKIIEKKQPVAFWCNPISGHNTLYWYLQNLGQGPELLIRYENEEAVDDSQLPKDRFSAERLKGVDSTLKIQPAELGDSAVYLCASSNPEERYTQYFGPGTRLTVL.

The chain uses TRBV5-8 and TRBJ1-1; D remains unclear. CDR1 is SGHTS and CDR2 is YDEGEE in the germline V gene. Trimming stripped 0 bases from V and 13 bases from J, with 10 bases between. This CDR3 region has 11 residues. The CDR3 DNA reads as TGTGCCAGCAGCTTGGGGCCCCGTGGTTTCTTT. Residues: CASSLGPRGFF.

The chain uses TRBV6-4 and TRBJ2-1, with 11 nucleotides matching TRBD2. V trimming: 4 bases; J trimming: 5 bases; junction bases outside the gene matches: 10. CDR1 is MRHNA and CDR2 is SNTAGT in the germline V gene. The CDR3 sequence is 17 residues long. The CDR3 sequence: CASSGDAGTSGNNEQFF. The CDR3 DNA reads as TGTGCCAGCAGTGGCGACGCCGGGACTAGCGGTAACAATGAGCAGTTCTTC.